This entry features one T cell receptor beta chain sequence. The antigen is unknown. The record originates from a study of blood T cells in healthy people across ages. General study results and limits: In the absence of known donor CMV status, changes in expanded clonotypes were possibly confounded. Comparison with aged donors showed that long-lived donors had more naive CD4+ cells and higher diversity. With naive T cell percentage, TCR beta diversity showed a strong correlation.

Samples each had at least 6 micrograms of total RNA extracted. This CDR3 contains 16 residues. The V gene's germline CDR1 is MDHEN and CDR2 SYDVKM. Losses at the gene ends were 2 bases for V and 6 bases for J; bases not matched to a gene: 8. With a J-beta primer mix and a sample-barcoded 5' primer, a second PCR ran about 6 to 11 cycles. Using its own MiXCR run on the 5' RACE reads, TCRdb lists one record per CDR3 protein. The sample has 700,000 to 850,000 distinct CDR3 sequences, 50% to 65% seen once; the top ten hold approximately 40%. The chain employs TRBV28 and TRBJ2-1; 9 bases are a match to TRBD2. This receptor was identified in an elderly man in good health. Sample: blood. The CDR3 spells CASSLTGLAYGNEQFF. The CDR3 DNA follows: TGTGCCAGCAGTTTAACGGGACTAGCATACGGCAATGAGCAGTTCTTC.